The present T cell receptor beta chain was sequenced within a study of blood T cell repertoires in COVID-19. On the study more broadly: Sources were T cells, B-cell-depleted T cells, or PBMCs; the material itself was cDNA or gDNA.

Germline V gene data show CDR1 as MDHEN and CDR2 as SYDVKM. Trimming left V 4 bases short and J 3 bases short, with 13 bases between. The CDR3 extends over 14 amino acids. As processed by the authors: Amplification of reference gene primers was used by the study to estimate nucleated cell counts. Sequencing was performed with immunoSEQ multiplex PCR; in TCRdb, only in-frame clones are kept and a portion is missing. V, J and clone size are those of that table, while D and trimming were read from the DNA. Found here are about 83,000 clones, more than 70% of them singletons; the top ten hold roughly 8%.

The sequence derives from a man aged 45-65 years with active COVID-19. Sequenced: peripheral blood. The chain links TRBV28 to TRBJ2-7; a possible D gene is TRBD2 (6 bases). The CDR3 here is CASSSPGLVYEQYF. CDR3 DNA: TGTGCCAGCAGTTCGCCGGGACTTGTCTACGAGCAGTACTTC.